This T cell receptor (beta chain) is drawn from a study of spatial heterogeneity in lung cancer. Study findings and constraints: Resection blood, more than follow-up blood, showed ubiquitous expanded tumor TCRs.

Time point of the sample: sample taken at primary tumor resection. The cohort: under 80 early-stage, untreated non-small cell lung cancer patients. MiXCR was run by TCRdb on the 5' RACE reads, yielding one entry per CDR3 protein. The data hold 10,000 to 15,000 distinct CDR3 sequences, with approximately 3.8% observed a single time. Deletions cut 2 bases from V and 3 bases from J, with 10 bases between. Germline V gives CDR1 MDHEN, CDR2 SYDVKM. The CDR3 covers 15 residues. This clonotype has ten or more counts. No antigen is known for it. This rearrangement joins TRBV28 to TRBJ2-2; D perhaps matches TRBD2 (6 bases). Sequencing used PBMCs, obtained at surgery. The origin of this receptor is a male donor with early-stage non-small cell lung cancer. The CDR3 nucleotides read TGTGCCAGCAGTTTAGGGGGAGGCTACACCGGGGAGCTGTTTTTT. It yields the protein CASSLGGGYTGELFF. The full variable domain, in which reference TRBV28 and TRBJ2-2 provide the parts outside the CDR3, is DVKVTQSSRYLVKRTGEKVFLECVQDMDHENMFWYRQDPGLGLRLIYFSYDVKMKEKGDIPEGYSVSREKKERFSLILESASTNQTSMYLCASSLGGGYTGELFFGEGSRLTVL.